This T cell receptor beta chain was recovered during a study of regulatory T cells in long-lasting Graves disease. General study results and limits: Persistent Graves' patients showed a TCR diversity that was lower than that of newly diagnosed ones. Possibly, too few samples lowered accuracy.

This CDR3 has 13 residues. Germline lookup yields CDR1 DFQATT and CDR2 SNEGSKA (reference sequence). The junction had 4 bases not matched to a gene; V was cut back by 5 bases and J by 1 base. Researchers made TCR beta libraries by using iRepertoire HTBI primers and running Arm-PCR on CDR3 regions. Study processing details: Looking across samples, the authors found some 67 TRBV and some 15 TRBJ segments. Via MiXCR, TCRdb re-called the multiplex PCR reads, giving one row per CDR3 protein. These V and J calls originate from TCRdb's pipeline instead of the authors' own analysis. This sample carries about 370,000 distinct CDR3 sequences, around 15% of them seen once, and the ten largest clones take 22%. Time point noted: newly diagnosed GD, antithyroid drugs for less than 3 months. TCR sequences were obtained from RNA taken from PBMCs. This clonotype was counted at least ten times. The antigen remains undetermined.

This specimen was peripheral blood mononuclear cells (PBMCs), taken at new diagnosis, from a patient treated with antithyroid drugs. The receptor was isolated from a female donor with Graves disease. This chain uses TRBV20-1 with TRBJ1-1; 7 bases are shared with TRBD1. The CDR3 DNA sequence: TGCAGTGCTCAGACAGGGTCGAACACTGAAGCTTTCTTT. It specifies CSAQTGSNTEAFF.